A selection of T cell receptor beta chains follows, all from one sample in a study of OX40 agonist ivuxolimab in advanced cancers. Libraries were prepared by immunoSEQ multiplex PCR; TCRdb keeps only in-frame clonotypes and omits some of them. The repertoire holds tens of thousands of clones, with 90% to 95% as singletons. The sample was CD4+ or CD8+ T cells sorted from blood, taken in a trial of the OX40 agonist ivuxolimab. These receptors were obtained from an adult with an advanced solid tumor such as melanoma, head and neck, liver or kidney cancer. Each CDR3 is given with its conserved first and last residue. D genes are given only for firm matches. The size field is filled for only some rows; it gives once, few, many or a size class.

V gene	D gene	J gene	clone size	CDR3 DNA	CDR3 protein
TRBV9	TRBD2	TRBJ2-2	-	TGTGCCAGCAGCCTCGGGACTAGCAGCACCGGGGAGCTGTTTTTT	CASSLGTSSTGELFF
TRBV10-1	TRBD2	TRBJ2-1	-	TGCGCCAGCAGTGAGTCCGGAGCGGGGGTTTACAATGAGCAGTTCTTC	CASSESGAGVYNEQFF
TRBV11-2	-	TRBJ2-1	-	TGTGCCAGCAGCTTAACAAGTACGCCTCTCAATGAGCAGTTCTTC	CASSLTSTPLNEQFF
TRBV7-2	TRBD2	TRBJ2-3	-	TGTGCCAGCAGCTTACGTAGCGGGGGGGGCACAGATACGCAGTATTTT	CASSLRSGGGTDTQYF
TRBV5-1	-	TRBJ1-1	once	TGCGCCAGCAGAATCTCTGGGCAGAACGGGGAAGCTTTCTTT	CASRISGQNGEAFF
TRBV4-1	TRBD1	TRBJ1-2	-	TGCGCCAGCAGCCAAGAGACAGGGGGCTTTGAAAACTATGGCTACACCTTC	CASSQETGGFENYGYTF
TRBV2	TRBD2	TRBJ2-1	-	TGTGCCAGCAGTGTTGGGGGGGGTTCCTACAATGAGCAGTTCTTC	CASSVGGGSYNEQFF
TRBV15	-	TRBJ1-2	few	TGTGCCACCAGCAGACCTGGGACGGTATCTAACTATGGCTACACCTTC	CATSRPGTVSNYGYTF
TRBV5-4	TRBD2	TRBJ2-1	-	TGTGCCAGCAGCGTCCCCGGGACTAGCGGAAACAATGAGCAGTTCTTC	CASSVPGTSGNNEQFF
TRBV27	-	TRBJ1-2	-	TGTGCCAGCAGTAGGGCGGGGGATAGGTATGGCTACACCTTC	CASSRAGDRYGYTF
TRBV7-2	-	TRBJ2-1	-	TGTGCCAGCAGCTTAGCGAGGAGCTCCTACAATGAGCAGTTCTTC	CASSLARSSYNEQFF
TRBV29-1	TRBD1	TRBJ2-7	-	TGCAGCGTCTCCATTCCGGGACAGGGTTTCTACGAGCAGTACTTC	CSVSIPGQGFYEQYF
TRBV30	-	TRBJ2-5	-	TGTGCCTGGAGTGTATGGCGGGACCAAGAGGCCCAGTACTTC	CAWSVWRDQEAQYF
TRBV5-1	-	TRBJ1-6	once	TGCGCCAGCAGCTTGAATGGAGAGGGCCAAGGTTCACCCCTCCACTTT	CASSLNGEGQGSPLHF
TRBV27	-	TRBJ2-2	-	TGTGCCAGCAGTTCATCCGGGACGTGGGCCGGGGAGCTGTTTTTT	CASSSSGTWAGELFF
TRBV5-1	-	TRBJ2-7	-	TGCGCCAGCGGGGGGTCGGGGTCCTACGAGCAGTACTTC	CASGGSGSYEQYF
TRBV19	-	TRBJ2-3	-	TGTGCCAGTCGAAAGTCTAGCACAGATACGCAGTATTTT	CASRKSSTDTQYF
TRBV6-1	-	TRBJ2-2	-	TGTGCCAGCAGTGATCTTGCACAGGGCGGGGAGCTGTTTTTT	CASSDLAQGGELFF
TRBV14	-	TRBJ2-2	-	TGTGCCAGCAGCCAAGCTCTAACGGCCGGGGAGCTGTTTTTT	CASSQALTAGELFF
TRBV18	-	TRBJ1-1	few	TGTGCCAGCTCACCAGGACTGGAGCTTGAAGCTTTCTTT	CASSPGLELEAFF
TRBV11-3	-	TRBJ2-5	-	TGTGCCAGCAGCCAAGAGACCCAGTACTTC	CASSQETQYF
TRBV21-1	-	TRBJ2-4	-	TGTGCCAGCAGCAAAGATTGGGACAGGGTGCCAAAAAACATTCAGTACTTC	CASSKDWDRVPKNIQYF
TRBV9	TRBD2	TRBJ2-7	-	TGTGCCAGCAGCGGAGGACTAGCAGTTAGCGAGCAGTACTTC	CASSGGLAVSEQYF